A selection of T cell receptor beta chains follows, all from one sample in a study of blood T cells in healthy people across ages. One entry per CDR3 protein, called by TCRdb with MiXCR from the 5' RACE reads. Of hundreds of thousands of distinct CDR3 sequences listed, more than 55% are singletons. Sequences were obtained from blood. Source of these receptors: a man between 40 and 49 years old in good health. Both conserved end residues are part of each CDR3. A D gene is named only where the DNA matches it firmly. Expanded clones get a size class; other rows say once, few or many, or leave the size out.

j_gene	abundance	d_gene	v_gene	CDR3aa	CDR3nt
TRBJ1-1	NA	NA	TRBV7-9	CASSHRDKNTEAFF	TGTGCCAGCAGTCACCGGGACAAGAACACTGAAGCTTTCTTT
TRBJ1-2	NA	NA	TRBV12-3/TRBV12-4	CASSSDTQENYGYTF	TGTGCCAGCAGTTCGGACACCCAAGAGAACTATGGCTACACCTTC
TRBJ1-2	few	NA	TRBV3-1	CASSQAKNYRGYTF	TGTGCCAGCAGCCAAGCGAAGAACTACAGGGGCTACACCTTC
TRBJ1-5	NA	NA	TRBV5-1	CASSPLQGSDQPQHF	TGCGCCAGCAGCCCTCTACAGGGATCAGATCAGCCCCAGCATTTT
TRBJ2-5	NA	NA	TRBV5-1	CAGSWADSQETQYF	TGCGCCGGCAGCTGGGCCGACAGCCAAGAGACCCAGTACTTC
TRBJ1-2	NA	NA	TRBV7-3	CASRGEDSYGYTF	TGTGCCAGCAGAGGAGAGGACAGCTATGGCTACACCTTC
TRBJ2-5	few	TRBD1	TRBV20-1	CSARDRGRGETQYF	TGCAGTGCTAGAGATCGCGGCAGGGGGGAGACCCAGTACTTC
TRBJ2-1	NA	TRBD2	TRBV28	CASSSGTSGESSYNEQFF	TGTGCCAGCAGTTCCGGGACTAGCGGGGAAAGCTCCTACAATGAGCAGTTCTTC
TRBJ2-5	few	TRBD2	TRBV6-2/TRBV6-3	CASSSRELAGSETQYF	TGTGCCAGCAGTTCCCGTGAGCTAGCGGGATCAGAGACCCAGTACTTC
TRBJ2-7	many	NA	TRBV27	CASSLRGEQYF	TGTGCCAGCAGTTTACGGGGCGAGCAGTACTTC
TRBJ1-2	once	NA	TRBV29-1	CSVEAGGGGYTF	TGCAGCGTTGAAGCGGGGGGAGGTGGCTACACCTTC
TRBJ1-1	NA	NA	TRBV29-1	CSVEVRAEAFF	TGCAGCGTTGAGGTCCGGGCTGAAGCTTTCTTT
TRBJ2-5	NA	TRBD2	TRBV12-3/TRBV12-4	CASSTRGTSRETQYF	TGTGCCAGCAGTACCAGAGGGACTAGCAGAGAGACCCAGTACTTC
TRBJ1-5	NA	NA	TRBV24-1	CATSVNSNQPQHF	TGTGCCACCAGTGTTAATAGCAATCAGCCCCAGCATTTT
TRBJ2-1	NA	NA	TRBV29-1	CSVTGGSSYNEQFF	TGCAGCGTCACTGGGGGTAGCTCCTACAATGAGCAGTTCTTC
TRBJ2-3	NA	TRBD2	TRBV20-1	CSARDRGSATQYF	TGCAGTGCTAGAGACCGCGGGAGCGCTACGCAGTATTTT
TRBJ2-6	few	NA	TRBV7-2	CASSLAGSSGANVLTF	TGTGCCAGCAGCTTAGCGGGGAGCTCTGGGGCCAACGTCCTGACTTTC
TRBJ2-3	NA	NA	TRBV6-2/TRBV6-3	CASTSGESPDTQYF	TGTGCCAGCACCTCTGGGGAGAGCCCAGATACGCAGTATTTT
TRBJ1-6	once	NA	TRBV30	CAWRRLNSPLHF	TGTGCCTGGAGGCGGCTTAATTCACCCCTCCACTTT
TRBJ2-7	NA	TRBD1	TRBV6-1	CASIGTVYEQYF	TGTGCCAGCATCGGGACAGTCTACGAGCAGTACTTC
TRBJ2-1	NA	NA	TRBV5-1	CASSFQGGGGSEQFF	TGCGCCAGCAGCTTTCAGGGGGGGGGCGGTTCTGAGCAGTTCTTC
TRBJ1-6	NA	TRBD1	TRBV28	CASINRGYPPLHF	TGTGCCAGCATTAACAGGGGGTATCCACCCCTCCACTTT
TRBJ2-6	NA	NA	TRBV10-3	CAISDSLVTGANVLTF	TGTGCCATCAGTGACTCTCTTGTTACTGGGGCCAACGTCCTGACTTTC
TRBJ1-1	NA	NA	TRBV11-2	CASSLAGGWPENTEAFF	TGTGCCAGCAGCTTAGCCGGAGGGTGGCCAGAGAACACTGAAGCTTTCTTT
TRBJ2-1	few	TRBD2	TRBV29-1	CSVTGTIYNEQFF	TGCAGCGTTACCGGGACTATTTACAATGAGCAGTTCTTC
TRBJ2-3	NA	TRBD2	TRBV4-1	CASSQDWASGGNTQYF	TGCGCCAGCAGCCAAGATTGGGCTAGCGGGGGTAATACGCAGTATTTT
TRBJ2-1	NA	NA	TRBV10-3	CAILGGGYNEQFF	TGTGCCATCTTAGGGGGGGGTTACAATGAGCAGTTCTTC
TRBJ2-7	NA	NA	TRBV12-3/TRBV12-4	CASSFGVSGYEQYF	TGTGCCAGCAGTTTTGGGGTTAGCGGCTACGAGCAGTACTTC
TRBJ1-1	many	NA	TRBV18	CASSQGDTEAFF	TGTGCCAGCTCACAGGGGGACACTGAAGCTTTCTTT
TRBJ1-6	NA	NA	TRBV3-1	CASSQGEPPLHF	TGTGCCAGCAGCCAAGGGGAGCCACCCCTCCACTTT
TRBJ2-4	NA	NA	TRBV7-9	CASSSVMDGKNIQYF	TGTGCCAGCAGCTCGGTCATGGACGGCAAAAACATTCAGTACTTC
TRBJ2-1	NA	NA	TRBV29-1	CSVEDRGASMNEQFF	TGCAGCGTTGAAGATCGGGGGGCTAGCATGAATGAGCAGTTCTTC
TRBJ1-2	NA	NA	TRBV4-3	CARSQDFSGYGCTF	NA
TRBJ2-5	few	TRBD2	TRBV24-1	CATSRLAGPQETQYF	TGTGCCACCAGTCGACTAGCGGGACCCCAAGAGACCCAGTACTTC
TRBJ2-1	few	NA	TRBV20-1	CSAERPGSPNEQFF	TGCAGTGCCGAGAGACCAGGGTCCCCCAATGAGCAGTTCTTC
TRBJ1-1	NA	NA	TRBV2	CASSGSRGGYLNTEAFF	TGTGCCAGCAGTGGGAGCAGGGGCGGGTACTTGAACACTGAAGCTTTCTTT
TRBJ1-1	NA	TRBD1	TRBV20-1	CSAPPGQGTDTEAFF	TGCAGTGCTCCACCGGGACAGGGAACGGACACTGAAGCTTTCTTT
TRBJ2-2	NA	NA	TRBV28	CASSTSRLDRNTGELFF	TGTGCCAGCAGTACATCTCGACTCGACAGGAACACCGGGGAGCTGTTTTTT
TRBJ1-2	NA	NA	TRBV20-1	CSAPVTAKGDGYTF	TGCAGTGCCCCGGTGACAGCAAAGGGAGATGGCTACACCTTC
TRBJ2-5	NA	NA	TRBV20-1	CSAIPGRETQYF	TGCAGTGCTATCCCGGGACGAGAGACCCAGTACTTC
TRBJ1-4	NA	NA	TRBV12-3/TRBV12-4	CASRAPGQVLKKLFF	TGTGCCAGCAGGGCTCCGGGGCAGGTGTTAAAAAAACTGTTTTTT
TRBJ2-5	NA	NA	TRBV5-1	CASSPSAARWETQYF	TGCGCCAGCAGCCCCTCCGCGGCGAGATGGGAGACCCAGTACTTC
TRBJ1-6	NA	NA	TRBV12-3/TRBV12-4	CASSLRDPSSYNSPLHF	TGTGCCAGCAGTTTAAGGGACCCCAGCTCCTATAATTCACCCCTCCACTTT
TRBJ2-7	NA	NA	TRBV5-1	CATRSPSTYEQYF	TGCGCCACCCGAAGCCCGAGCACCTACGAGCAGTACTTC
TRBJ2-3	NA	TRBD2	TRBV4-1	CASSQAVASGSGDTQYF	TGCGCCAGCAGCCAAGCTGTAGCTAGCGGGAGTGGGGATACGCAGTATTTT
TRBJ2-1	few	TRBD2	TRBV28	CATREGAYNEQFF	TGTGCCACGAGGGAGGGAGCCTACAATGAGCAGTTCTTC
TRBJ2-7	NA	TRBD1	TRBV20-1	CSARRTGHSYEQYF	TGCAGTGCTAGGAGGACAGGTCACTCCTACGAGCAGTACTTC
TRBJ2-7	NA	TRBD1	TRBV20-1	CSARVYTGDLATYEQYF	TGCAGTGCTAGAGTTTATACAGGGGACCTAGCTACCTACGAGCAGTACTTC
TRBJ1-4	NA	TRBD1	TRBV12-3/TRBV12-4	CASTLGDRGRNEKLFF	TGTGCCAGCACCCTGGGGGACAGGGGACGGAATGAAAAACTGTTTTTT
TRBJ2-7	NA	NA	TRBV29-1	CSVAGTLGREQYF	TGCAGCGTGGCGGGCACCCTCGGGCGCGAGCAGTACTTC
TRBJ2-2	few	TRBD1	TRBV28	CASSPGTGGANTGELFF	TGTGCCAGCAGCCCCGGGACAGGGGGCGCGAACACCGGGGAGCTGTTTTTT
TRBJ1-2	NA	TRBD1	TRBV20-1	CSASSPGQGAGGYTF	TGCAGTGCTAGTTCTCCGGGACAGGGGGCTGGCGGCTACACCTTC
TRBJ2-7	NA	TRBD2	TRBV5-6	CASSGTSGTFYEQYF	TGTGCCAGCAGCGGGACTAGCGGGACCTTCTACGAGCAGTACTTC